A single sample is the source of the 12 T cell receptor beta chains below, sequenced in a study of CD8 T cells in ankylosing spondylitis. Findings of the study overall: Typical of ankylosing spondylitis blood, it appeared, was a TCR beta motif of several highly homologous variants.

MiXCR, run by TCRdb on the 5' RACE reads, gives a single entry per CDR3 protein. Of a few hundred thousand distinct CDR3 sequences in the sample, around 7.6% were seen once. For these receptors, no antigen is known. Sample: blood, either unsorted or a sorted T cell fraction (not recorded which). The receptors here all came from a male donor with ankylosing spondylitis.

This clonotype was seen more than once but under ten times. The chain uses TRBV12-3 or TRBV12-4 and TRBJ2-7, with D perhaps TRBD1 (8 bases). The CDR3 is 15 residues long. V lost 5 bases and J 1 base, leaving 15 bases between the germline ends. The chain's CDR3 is CASSRTGRESYEQYF. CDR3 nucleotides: TGTGCCAGCAGTCGGACAGGGCGGGAGTCCTACGAGCAGTACTTC.

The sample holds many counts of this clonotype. This CDR3 is CASSFTSDSTEAFF. As DNA, the CDR3 is TGCGCCAGCAGCTTTACCTCCGACAGCACTGAAGCTTTCTTT. The genes are TRBV5-1 and TRBJ1-1, with a weak D call TRBD1 (5 bases). Germline CDR1 is SGHRS and CDR2 is YFSETQ. Trimming left V 2 bases short and J 4 bases short, with 12 bases between. The CDR3 is made up of 14 amino acids. Full variable domain (rest looked up from reference TRBV5-1 and TRBJ1-1): KAGVTQTPRYLIKTRGQQVTLSCSPISGHRSVSWYQQTPGQGLQFLFEYFSETQRNKGNFPGRFSGRQFSNSRSEMNVSTLELGDSALYLCASSFTSDSTEAFFGQGTRLTVV.

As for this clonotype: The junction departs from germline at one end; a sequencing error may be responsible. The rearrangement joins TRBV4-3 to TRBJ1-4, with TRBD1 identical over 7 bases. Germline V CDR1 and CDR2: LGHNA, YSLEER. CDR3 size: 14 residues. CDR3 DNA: TGCGCCGGCAGCCAAGAAGGGGACAGTGAAAAACTGTTTTTT. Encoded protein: CAGSQEGDSEKLFF.

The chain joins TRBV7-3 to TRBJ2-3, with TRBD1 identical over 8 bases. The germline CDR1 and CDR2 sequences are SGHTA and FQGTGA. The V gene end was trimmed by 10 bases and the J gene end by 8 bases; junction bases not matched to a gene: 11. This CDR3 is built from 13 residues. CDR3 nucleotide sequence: TGTGCCACCTCAGGGGGCCTCATGGGTACGCAGTATTTT. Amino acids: CATSGGLMGTQYF.

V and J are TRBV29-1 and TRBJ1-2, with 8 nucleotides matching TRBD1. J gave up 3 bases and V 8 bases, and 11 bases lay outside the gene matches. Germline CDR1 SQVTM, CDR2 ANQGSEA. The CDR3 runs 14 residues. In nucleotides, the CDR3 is TGCAGCACTGAAGTAGGACAGGGCTACTATGGCTACACCTTC. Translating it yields CSTEVGQGYYGYTF.

The CDR3 is CASRSQGSTYEQYF. In DNA form, the CDR3 reads TGTGCCAGCAGGTCCCAGGGATCGACCTACGAGCAGTACTTC. The chain recombines TRBV5-6 with TRBJ2-7; D is perhaps TRBD1 (5 bases). The V gene lost 5 bases and the J gene lost 2 bases, with 14 bases spanning the gap. This CDR3 region has 14 residues. Germline V CDR1 and CDR2: SGHDT, YYEEEE.

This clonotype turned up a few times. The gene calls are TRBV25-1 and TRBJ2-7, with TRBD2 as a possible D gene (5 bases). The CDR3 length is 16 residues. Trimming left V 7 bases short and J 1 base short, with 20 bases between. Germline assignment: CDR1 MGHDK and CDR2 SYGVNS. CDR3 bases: TGTGCCAGCACCCCGGGATCTTCCTCGAAGTCCTACGAGCAGTACTTC. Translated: CASTPGSSSKSYEQYF.

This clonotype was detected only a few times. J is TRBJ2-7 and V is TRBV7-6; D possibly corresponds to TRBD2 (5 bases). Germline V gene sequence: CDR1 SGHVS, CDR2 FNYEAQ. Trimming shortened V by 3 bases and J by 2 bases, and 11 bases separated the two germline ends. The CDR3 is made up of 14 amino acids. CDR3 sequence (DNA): TGTGCCAGCAGCTTGGCCGGGATTACCTACGAGCAGTACTTC. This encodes CASSLAGITYEQYF.

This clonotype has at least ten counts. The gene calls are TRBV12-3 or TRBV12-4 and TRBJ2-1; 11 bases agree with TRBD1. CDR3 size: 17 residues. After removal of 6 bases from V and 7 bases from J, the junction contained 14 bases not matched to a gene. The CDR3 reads CASRRYGQGADGNEQFF. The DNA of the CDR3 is TGTGCCAGCAGGCGATATGGACAGGGGGCTGACGGAAATGAGCAGTTCTTC.

CDR3 sequence: CSANRGLAGGPKQYF. The CDR3 nucleotides read TGCAGTGCTAACCGGGGACTAGCGGGAGGGCCCAAGCAGTATTTT. V usage is TRBV20-1 and J usage is TRBJ2-3; TRBD2 aligns across 16 bases. J lost 11 bases, V lost 4 bases, and 9 bases had no gene match. The CDR3 consists of 15 residues. CDR1 is DFQATT and CDR2 is SNEGSKA in the germline V gene (reference sequence).

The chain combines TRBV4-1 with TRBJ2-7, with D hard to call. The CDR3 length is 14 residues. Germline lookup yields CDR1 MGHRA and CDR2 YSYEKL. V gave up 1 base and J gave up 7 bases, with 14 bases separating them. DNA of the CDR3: TGCGCCAGCAGCCAAGCAACCACTCTACGAGAGCAGTACTTC. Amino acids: CASSQATTLREQYF.

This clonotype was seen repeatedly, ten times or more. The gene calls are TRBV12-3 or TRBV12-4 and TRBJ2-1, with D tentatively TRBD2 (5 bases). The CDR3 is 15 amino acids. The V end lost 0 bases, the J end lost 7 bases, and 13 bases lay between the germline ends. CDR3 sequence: CASSLAGERRNEQFF. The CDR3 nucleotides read TGTGCCAGCAGTTTAGCGGGAGAAAGAAGAAATGAGCAGTTCTTC.